The 32 T cell receptor beta chains listed next were all sequenced from one sample in a study of cytomegalovirus exposure and HLA in healthy donors. Researchers ran the PCR with 60 Vbeta and 13 Jbeta primers. TCRdb keeps only in-frame clones here, not all; method: immunoSEQ multiplex PCR. The sample shows about 70,000 clones, roughly 74% of them seen only once. Sequencing was done on a sample of PBMCs. Receptors originate from a human donor in good health.

This chain connects TRBV5-1 to TRBJ2-7, with 8 positions matching TRBD1. The germline gives CDR1 SGHRS, CDR2 YFSETQ. The junction had 18 bases not matched to a gene; V was cut back by 4 bases and J by 6 bases. The CDR3 runs to 17 residues. CDR3 sequence: CASSLSRTGSFGGEQYF. The CDR3 bases are TGCGCCAGCAGCCTTTCAAGGACAGGGTCTTTTGGAGGCGAGCAGTACTTC.

CDR3 nucleotide sequence: TGTGCCAGCAGCAGGGGTAGGGAGCCCCAGCATTTT. Protein sequence: CASSRGREPQHF. The chain uses TRBV27 and TRBJ1-5; TRBD1 might be the D (6 bases). V was cut by 6 bases and J by 8 bases, with 11 bases left in between. This CDR3 has 12 amino acids. Per the germline V gene, CDR1 is MNHEY and CDR2 is SMNVEV (reference sequence).

The table lists this clone with a count of one. The chain couples TRBV5-6 to TRBJ1-2, with 9 bases aligning to TRBD1. Germline trimming cut 4 bases from V and 10 bases from J; bases unmatched to any gene: 2. The germline V gene encodes CDR1 SGHDT and CDR2 YYEEEE. The CDR3 consists of 11 residues. This CDR3 reads CASSRQGDYTF. The CDR3 DNA sequence: TGTGCCAGCAGCCGACAGGGGGACTACACCTTC.

V and J are TRBV5-1 and TRBJ2-7; 8 nucleotides match TRBD1. J was trimmed by 2 bases and V by 4 bases; bases with no gene match: 5. CDR3 size: 14 residues. The germline V gene encodes CDR1 SGHRS and CDR2 YFSETQ. DNA for the CDR3: TGCGCCAGCAGCACAAGACAGGGGACCTACGAGCAGTACTTC. It encodes CASSTRQGTYEQYF.

The chain is built from TRBV15 and TRBJ2-3; 10 positions match TRBD2. Trimming at V came to 2 bases and at J to 5 bases, leaving 10 bases not matched to a gene. This CDR3 region has 17 residues. The germline V gene encodes CDR1 LNHNV and CDR2 YYDKDF (reference sequence). CDR3 nucleotide sequence: TGTGCCACCAGCAGACCGACTAGCGGGTCCCGAAGAGATACGCAGTATTTT. Residues: CATSRPTSGSRRDTQYF. Drawing the rest from reference TRBV15 and TRBJ2-3, the complete variable domain is DAMVIQNPRYQVTQFGKPVTLSCSQTLNHNVMYWYQQKSSQAPKLLFHYYDKDFNNEADTPDNFQSRRPNTSFCFLDIRSPGLGDTAMYLCATSRPTSGSRRDTQYFGPGTRLTVL.

The genes are TRBV6-6 and TRBJ1-5, with D tentatively TRBD1 (5 bases). The CDR3 consists of 14 residues. Germline V gene sequence: CDR1 MNHNY, CDR2 SVGAGI (reference sequence). V was cut by 2 bases and J by 1 base, with 6 bases left in between. The CDR3 nucleotides read TGTGCCAGCAGTTACCAGGGCAGCAATCAGCCCCAGCATTTT. Its protein product is CASSYQGSNQPQHF.

V is TRBV7-9 and J is TRBJ1-1; D possibly corresponds to TRBD1 (6 bases). The germline gives CDR1 SEHNR, CDR2 FQNEAQ (reference sequence). Trimming stripped 5 bases from V and 0 bases from J, with 25 bases between. The CDR3 length is 19 residues. DNA of the CDR3: TGTGCCAGCAGCCATCCCGGGACACCTTGGACCGACATGAACACTGAAGCTTTCTTT. This gives the protein CASSHPGTPWTDMNTEAFF.

This chain uses TRBV19 with TRBJ2-3; the D gene is possibly TRBD2 (6 bases). V was cut by 1 base and J by 2 bases, with 10 bases left in between. Germline assignment: CDR1 LNHDA and CDR2 SQIVND (reference sequence). The CDR3 is 15 residues long. The CDR3 region is CASSIAAGTTDTQYF. The CDR3 bases are TGTGCCAGTAGTATAGCCGCGGGGACCACAGATACGCAGTATTTT. The variable domain in full, completed from reference TRBV19 and TRBJ2-3, reads DGGITQSPKYLFRKEGQNVTLSCEQNLNHDAMYWYRQDPGQGLRLIYYSQIVNDFQKGDIAEGYSVSREKKESFPLTVTSAQKNPTAFYLCASSIAAGTTDTQYFGPGTRLTVL.

Regarding this clone: One end of the junction does not line up with germline, which may come from a read error. The same CDR3 can be traced to other DNA sequences in this sample. The chain recombines TRBV2 with TRBJ1-1, with a weak D call TRBD1 (6 bases). The length of the CDR3 is 15 residues. Germline-derived CDR1 and CDR2 are SNHLY and FYNNEI. CDR3 residues: CASRGRQAKNTEAFF. The DNA of the CDR3 is TGTGCCAGCCGGGGTCGACAGGCTAAAAACACTGAAGCTTTTTTT.

This clone was observed once. The chain employs TRBV5-1 and TRBJ2-1; D gene unclear. Trimming removed 4 bases from V and 6 bases from J, with 14 bases in between. Germline CDR1 SGHRS, CDR2 YFSETQ. The CDR3 is made up of 14 amino acids. The CDR3 reads CASSPLPTSNEQFF. In DNA form, the CDR3 reads TGCGCCAGCAGCCCACTTCCCACGAGCAATGAGCAGTTCTTC.

The chain links TRBV27 to TRBJ2-7; D is uncertain. The germline gives CDR1 MNHEY, CDR2 SMNVEV (reference sequence). With 2 bases removed from V and 0 bases from J, the gap between germline ends came to 11 bases. The length of the CDR3 is 15 residues. CDR3 in DNA: TGTGCCAGCAGTTTAAGAGCGCCCAGCTCCTACGAGCAGTACTTC. This encodes CASSLRAPSSYEQYF.

The gene calls are TRBV9 and TRBJ1-1; 8 bases align to TRBD1. J gave up 10 bases and V 0 bases, and 8 bases lay outside the gene matches. There are 14 residues in the CDR3. Germline V gene sequence: CDR1 SGDLS, CDR2 YYNGEE. The CDR3 loop reads CASSVGQGARGAFF. The DNA for the CDR3 is TGTGCCAGCAGCGTAGGCCAGGGGGCCCGCGGAGCTTTCTTT.

The J gene is TRBJ2-3, the V gene TRBV2, with D maybe TRBD1 (6 bases). There are 18 residues in the CDR3. CDR1 is SNHLY and CDR2 is FYNNEI in the germline V gene. Between the trimmed V and J ends, which lost 2 bases and 1 base, there was a span of 19 bases. The DNA for the CDR3 is TGTGCCAGCAGTGAACAGGGGAGTGTCGCTTACCGCACAGATACGCAGTATTTT. This encodes CASSEQGSVAYRTDTQYF.

This chain uses TRBV5-1 with TRBJ1-1; maybe TRBD1 (5 bases). Trimming stripped 3 bases from V and 0 bases from J, with 15 bases between. This CDR3 has 16 amino acids. Germline CDR1 reads SGHRS; CDR2 reads YFSETQ. The CDR3 DNA sequence: TGCGCCAGCAGCTCTCGGGGGGAACATTTGAACACTGAAGCTTTCTTT. Translated, it gives CASSSRGEHLNTEAFF.

The chain combines TRBV4-1 with TRBJ2-1; 11 nucleotides align to TRBD2. The trim removed 1 base at V and 9 bases at J, leaving 5 bases unmatched. The CDR3 loop spans 15 amino acids. Germline-derived CDR1 and CDR2 are MGHRA and YSYEKL. The CDR3 coding sequence is TGCGCCAGCAGCCAAGGACTAGCGGGATATGGTGAGCAGTTCTTC. The encoded protein is CASSQGLAGYGEQFF.

The chain is built from TRBV6-1 and TRBJ1-4, with a possible D match to TRBD1 (6 bases). CDR1 is MNHNS and CDR2 is SASEGT in the germline V gene. The germline V and J ends were trimmed by 11 bases and 6 bases, with 16 bases remaining between them. This CDR3 comprises 13 residues. CDR3 nucleotides: TGTGCCGCTGCTAGGGGGATAGATGAAAAACTGTTTTTT. Translated, it gives CAAARGIDEKLFF.

The chain employs TRBV6-1 and TRBJ2-7, with TRBD1 matching 12 bases. Trimming cost V 3 bases and J 4 bases; bases outside gene matches: 4. CDR3 length: 15 residues. CDR1 is MNHNS, CDR2 SASEGT, per germline. This CDR3 reads CASSDRDRGRYEQYF. CDR3 coding DNA: TGTGCCAGCAGTGACCGGGACAGGGGGCGGTACGAGCAGTACTTC.

The chain couples TRBV7-3 to TRBJ1-2; D is perhaps TRBD1 (5 bases). V was clipped by 2 bases and J by 2 bases, with 12 bases between them. The CDR3 is made up of 15 amino acids. The germline V gene has CDR1 SGHTA and CDR2 FQGTGA. The DNA for the CDR3 is TGTGCCAGCAGCTTAGCGGGACTGACGAACTATGGCTACACCTTC. Its translation: CASSLAGLTNYGYTF.

This chain uses TRBV7-3 with TRBJ2-5; TRBD2 matches at 11 bases. Per germline, CDR1 SGHTA and CDR2 FQGTGA. Trimming took 5 bases from V and 4 from J; bases not matched to a gene: 6. The CDR3 sequence is 15 residues long. CDR3 nucleotides: TGTGCCAGCAGCCTACTAGCGGGAGTGGGAGAGACCCAGTACTTC. Protein sequence: CASSLLAGVGETQYF.

The V call is TRBV6-5, the J call TRBJ1-1, with a weak D call TRBD1 (5 bases). Germline V gene data show CDR1 as MNHEY and CDR2 as SVGAGI. This CDR3 spans 15 amino acids. The germline V and J ends were trimmed by 0 bases and 3 bases, with 11 bases remaining between them. Here the CDR3 DNA reads TGTGCCAGCAGTTACTCGTTCCAGGGTGACACTGAAGCTTTCTTT. Protein: CASSYSFQGDTEAFF.

The chain recombines TRBV5-4 with TRBJ1-3, with D possibly TRBD1 on 6 matching bases. Trimming removed 4 bases from V and 0 bases from J, with 11 bases in between. The V gene's germline CDR1 is SGHNT and CDR2 YYREEE (reference sequence). CDR3 length: 15 amino acids. CDR3 loop: CASSATGTSGNTIYF. The CDR3 region has the DNA TGTGCCAGCAGCGCCACAGGGACCTCTGGAAACACCATATATTTT. Together with reference TRBV5-4 and TRBJ1-3, the CDR3 gives the full variable domain: ETGVTQSPTHLIKTRGQQVTLRCSSQSGHNTVSWYQQALGQGPQFIFQYYREEENGRGNFPPRFSGLQFPNYSSELNVNALELDDSALYLCASSATGTSGNTIYFGEGSWLTVV.

This clone was observed many times. The rearrangement links TRBV25-1 to TRBJ2-3, with TRBD1 as a possible D gene (6 bases). The V end lost 5 bases, the J end lost 5 bases, and 14 bases lay between the germline ends. CDR1 is MGHDK and CDR2 is SYGVNS in the germline V gene. The CDR3 consists of 14 residues. CDR3 nucleotides: TGTGCCAGCAGTCCACAGGGATTTGGAGATACGCAGTATTTT. Translation gives CASSPQGFGDTQYF. Variable domain in full (rest from reference TRBV25-1 and TRBJ2-3): EADIYQTPRYLVIGTGKKITLECSQTMGHDKMYWYQQDPGMELHLIHYSYGVNSTEKGDLSSESTVSRIRTEHFPLTLESARPSHTSQYLCASSPQGFGDTQYFGPGTRLTVL.

V is TRBV9 and J is TRBJ1-1; 12 positions agree with TRBD1. Germline V gene sequence: CDR1 SGDLS, CDR2 YYNGEE. Trimming took 4 bases from V and 7 from J; bases not matched to a gene: 8. The CDR3 is 15 amino acids. The CDR3 protein is CASSPPGQGAIEAFF. CDR3 DNA sequence: TGTGCCAGCAGCCCGCCGGGACAGGGGGCAATTGAAGCTTTCTTT. The whole variable domain, remainder taken from reference TRBV9 and TRBJ1-1, is DSGVTQTPKHLITATGQRVTLRCSPRSGDLSVYWYQQSLDQGLQFLIQYYNGEERAKGNILERFSAQQFPDLHSELNLSSLELGDSALYFCASSPPGQGAIEAFFGQGTRLTVV.

The rearrangement uses TRBV29-1 and TRBJ2-3, with TRBD2 matching 9 bases. Per germline, CDR1 SQVTM and CDR2 ANQGSEA. V lost 5 bases to trimming and J lost 4 bases; unmatched junction nucleotides: 10. The CDR3 loop spans 15 amino acids. CDR3 region: CSVSNSGRGSDTQYF. As DNA, the CDR3 is TGCAGCGTTAGTAATAGCGGGAGAGGGTCAGATACGCAGTATTTT.

This clone was observed a handful of times. At the DNA level, this CDR3 is encoded by other sequences in the same sample as well. The chain joins TRBV6-1 to TRBJ2-1, with 9 bases aligning to TRBD2. The V and J ends lost 5 bases and 1 base, in that order; junction bases with no gene match: 3. In germline, CDR1 is MNHNS, CDR2 SASEGT. The CDR3 length is 15 residues. The CDR3 DNA reads TGTGCCAGCAGTTTAGCGGGAGCATCCTACAATGAGCAGTTCTTC. This codes for CASSLAGASYNEQFF.

J is TRBJ1-5 and V is TRBV14; 8 positions match TRBD1. The CDR3 contains 15 residues. CDR1 and CDR2 (germline): SGHDN, FVKESK. V shed 1 base and J 7 bases; nucleotides not matched to a gene: 6. CDR3 loop: CASSQVTGGRQPQHF. CDR3 coding DNA: TGTGCCAGCAGCCAAGTAACAGGGGGGAGGCAGCCCCAGCATTTT. Full variable domain (outside the CDR3, taken from reference TRBV14 and TRBJ1-5): EAGVTQFPSHSVIEKGQTVTLRCDPISGHDNLYWYRRVMGKEIKFLLHFVKESKQDESGMPNNRFLAERTGGTYSTLKVQPAELEDSGVYFCASSQVTGGRQPQHFGDGTRLSIL.

The rearrangement links TRBV7-2 to TRBJ2-2; TRBD1 agrees at 9 bases. Germline V gene lookup returns CDR1 SGHTA and CDR2 FQGNSA. This CDR3 contains 15 residues. V trimming: 5 bases; J trimming: 7 bases; junction bases outside the gene matches: 8. The CDR3: CASSPWDRVIGELFF. The DNA of the CDR3 is TGTGCCAGCAGCCCCTGGGACAGGGTCATCGGGGAGCTGTTTTTT.

The chain employs TRBV28 and TRBJ2-7; TRBD1 aligns across 7 bases. The germline CDR1 and CDR2 sequences are MDHEN and SYDVKM. Trimming took 2 bases from V and 2 from J; bases not matched to a gene: 9. CDR3 length: 16 amino acids. In DNA, the CDR3 is TGTGCCAGCAGTTTAGGGGGCACAGGGGAAACCTACGAGCAGTACTTC. Its translation is CASSLGGTGETYEQYF.

This clone was seen a few times. The J gene is TRBJ2-2, the V gene TRBV25-1; 8 bases are a match to TRBD2. Per the germline V gene, CDR1 is MGHDK and CDR2 is SYGVNS. Trimming took 4 bases from V and 0 from J; bases not matched to a gene: 1. The CDR3 consists of 15 residues. CDR3 coding DNA: TGTGCCAGCAGTGTAGCGGGGACGAACACCGGGGAGCTGTTTTTT. Translating gives CASSVAGTNTGELFF.

The rearrangement uses TRBV7-8 and TRBJ1-2; D not certain. This CDR3 is 14 amino acids long. Germline CDR1 and CDR2: SGHVS and FQNEAQ. Trimming pared 5 bases from V and 7 bases from J, leaving 17 bases between. In nucleotides, the CDR3 is TGTGCCAGCAGCCCAACGACTGGTTCCGGTGGCTACACCTTC. It is translated as CASSPTTGSGGYTF.

This clone was picked up one time. V gene TRBV5-1 combines with J gene TRBJ2-7, with 8 bases identical to TRBD1. Germline trimming cut 3 bases from V and 3 bases from J; bases unmatched to any gene: 2. The germline V gene encodes CDR1 SGHRS and CDR2 YFSETQ. The CDR3 has 13 amino acids. The CDR3 sequence: CASSSGQGYEQYF. As DNA, the CDR3 is TGCGCCAGCAGCTCTGGACAGGGCTACGAGCAGTACTTC.

This clone was seen more than once but under ten times. This same CDR3 is encoded by further DNA sequences in the sample. The CDR3 spells CAWKSELTYNSPLHF. For the CDR3, the DNA is TGTGCCTGGAAGAGCGAGCTGACCTATAATTCACCCCTCCACTTT. The rearrangement uses TRBV30 and TRBJ1-6, with D uncertain. The germline gives CDR1 GTSNPN, CDR2 SVGIG (reference sequence). Trimming stripped 4 bases from V and 2 bases from J, with 12 bases between. The CDR3 runs 15 residues.